The TCR beta chain under discussion was sequenced for a study of PD-1 blockade in classical Hodgkin lymphoma. V lost 2 bases and J lost 8, with 9 bases in between. CDR3 length: 12 residues. Looked up from germline, CDR1 is GTSNPN and CDR2 is SVGIG (reference sequence). As for time point: cycle 4 day 1 (C4D1), after six to seven weeks of nivolumab. Each patient experienced a relapse that followed autologous stem cell transplantation, and brentuximab vedotin exposure varied. CD4+ T cells were purified from thawed PBMCs by magnetic negative selection. This table comes from immunoSEQ multiplex PCR, and its TCRdb copy is limited to in-frame clones, with some not included. The table has fewer than 35,000 clones, more than 85% seen once; the top ten hold roughly 0.27%.

This chain uses TRBV30 with TRBJ2-2, with D unresolved. The sample here was CD4+ T cells from blood, taken before the fourth cycle of nivolumab. The clonotype comes from a human donor with classical Hodgkin lymphoma. This chain's CDR3 is CAWSSNPGELFF. The CDR3 DNA reads as TGTGCCTGGAGTTCGAACCCGGGGGAGCTGTTTTTT.